These 14 T cell receptor beta chains were all obtained from the same sample, sequenced in a study of OX40 agonist ivuxolimab in advanced cancers. Assay used: immunoSEQ multiplex PCR; TCRdb lists only in-frame clones, some missing. The table includes 75,000 to 90,000 clones, 90% to 95% detected once. The source was CD4+ or CD8+ T cells sorted from blood, collected in a trial of the OX40 agonist ivuxolimab. These receptors came from an adult with an advanced solid tumor such as melanoma, head and neck, liver or kidney cancer.

A word on this clone: The same CDR3 also results from other DNA sequences found in this sample. The chain has TRBV28 and TRBJ2-7; D gene unclear. The CDR3 has 12 amino acids. CDR1 is MDHEN and CDR2 is SYDVKM in the germline V gene. The V and J ends lost 3 bases and 3 bases respectively, with 6 bases between them. The CDR3 spells CASSLLNYEQYF. In DNA form, the CDR3 reads TGTGCCAGCAGTTTGTTGAACTACGAGCAGTACTTC.

The chain joins TRBV19 to TRBJ1-5; D perhaps matches TRBD1 (5 bases). CDR1 is LNHDA and CDR2 is SQIVND in the germline V gene (reference sequence). With 7 bases removed from V and 7 bases from J, the gap between germline ends came to 17 bases. The CDR3 consists of 14 residues. The CDR3 region has the DNA TGTGCCAGTACAGAGGTGGCAGGGAGACAGCCCCAGCATTTT. Encoded protein: CASTEVAGRQPQHF. The full variable domain, in which reference TRBV19 and TRBJ1-5 provide the parts outside the CDR3, is DGGITQSPKYLFRKEGQNVTLSCEQNLNHDAMYWYRQDPGQGLRLIYYSQIVNDFQKGDIAEGYSVSREKKESFPLTVTSAQKNPTAFYLCASTEVAGRQPQHFGDGTRLSIL.

The chain recombines TRBV5-4 with TRBJ2-7; D is possibly TRBD2 (6 bases). V gave up 4 bases and J gave up 2 bases, with 22 bases separating them. The CDR3 sequence is 17 residues long. Germline-derived CDR1 and CDR2 are SGHNT and YYREEE (reference sequence). The CDR3 sequence: CASSRTTGLLLPYEQYF. The CDR3 DNA follows: TGTGCCAGCAGCCGGACCACGGGACTCCTCCTCCCCTACGAGCAGTACTTC. Using reference TRBV5-4 and TRBJ2-7 for the parts outside the CDR3, the full variable domain is ETGVTQSPTHLIKTRGQQVTLRCSSQSGHNTVSWYQQALGQGPQFIFQYYREEENGRGNFPPRFSGLQFPNYSSELNVNALELDDSALYLCASSRTTGLLLPYEQYFGPGTRLTVT.

The rearrangement links TRBV19 to TRBJ2-7, with a possible D match to TRBD2 (5 bases). The CDR3 runs 13 residues. Trimming cost V 4 bases and J 3 bases, with 10 bases left between them. In germline, CDR1 is LNHDA, CDR2 SQIVND (reference sequence). The DNA of the CDR3 is TGTGCCAGTAGTACGGGGAGAGGCTACGAGCAGTACTTC. It translates to CASSTGRGYEQYF.

This chain links TRBV30 with TRBJ2-3, with 10 bases matching TRBD1. The V segment lost 3 bases and the J segment 4 bases; nucleotides outside the gene matches: 4. The CDR3 covers 14 residues. The V gene's germline CDR1 is GTSNPN and CDR2 SVGIG (reference sequence). CDR3: CAWRAGTGADTQYF. The CDR3 bases are TGTGCCTGGAGAGCCGGGACAGGGGCAGATACGCAGTATTTT.

This chain links TRBV28 with TRBJ1-2; maybe TRBD1 (6 bases). V was pared by 3 bases and J by 5 bases, with 10 bases between. CDR1 and CDR2 (germline): MDHEN, SYDVKM. The CDR3 spans 13 residues. This chain's CDR3 is CASSLMGAYGYTF. CDR3 in DNA: TGTGCCAGCAGTTTGATGGGGGCATATGGCTACACCTTC.

The rearrangement links TRBV2 to TRBJ2-3; D perhaps matches TRBD2 (7 bases). CDR3 length: 16 residues. The germline gives CDR1 SNHLY, CDR2 FYNNEI. V was clipped by 6 bases and J by 1 base, with 17 bases between them. In nucleotides, the CDR3 is TGTGCCAGCAGAGGGGCGGGGGCCTTGGGCACAGATACGCAGTATTTT. Its translation: CASRGAGALGTDTQYF.

V is TRBV6-1 and J is TRBJ2-2, with 10 bases lining up with TRBD2. The CDR3 extends over 15 amino acids. With V trimmed by 8 bases and J by 9 bases, 12 bases remained unmatched. CDR1 is MNHNS and CDR2 is SASEGT in the germline V gene. The CDR3 spells CASLRLAGVGRELFF. CDR3 nucleotides: TGTGCCAGCCTGCGGCTAGCGGGAGTTGGTAGGGAGCTGTTTTTT.

This rearrangement joins TRBV9 to TRBJ1-2; the match to TRBD1 covers 7 bases. CDR3 length: 14 residues. The junction had 11 bases not matched to a gene; V was cut back by 4 bases and J by 8 bases. Germline CDR1 and CDR2: SGDLS and YYNGEE. In nucleotides, the CDR3 is TGTGCCAGCAGCCCTTACGACAGGGAAGGCGGCTACACCTTC. Translated, it gives CASSPYDREGGYTF.

This chain connects TRBV10-3 to TRBJ1-6, with D possibly matching TRBD1 (5 bases). V lost 8 bases to trimming and J lost 9 bases, with 14 bases between them. The CDR3 length is 13 residues. Germline lookup yields CDR1 ENHRY and CDR2 SYGVKD. DNA for the CDR3: TGTGCCATCCAACAGGACGGTGGTTCACCCCTCCACTTT. Translating it yields CAIQQDGGSPLHF.

V usage is TRBV10-3 and J usage is TRBJ1-2; 9 nucleotides agree with TRBD1. The CDR3 covers 14 residues. After removal of 5 bases from V and 2 bases from J, the junction contained 3 bases not matched to a gene. Germline loops: CDR1 ENHRY, CDR2 SYGVKD. For the CDR3, the DNA is TGTGCCATCAGTACAGGGGGCGTCAACTATGGCTACACCTTC. This encodes CAISTGGVNYGYTF.

V is TRBV2 and J is TRBJ2-5, with 9 nucleotides matching TRBD2. The CDR3 sequence is 15 residues long. V lost 5 bases, J lost 5 bases, and 9 bases stayed unmatched. Per germline, CDR1 SNHLY and CDR2 FYNNEI. Written as DNA, the CDR3 is TGTGCCAGCAGTCCCCTAGCGGGGTCGAGGGAGACCCAGTACTTC. This sequence encodes CASSPLAGSRETQYF.

The J gene is TRBJ2-5, the V gene TRBV4-2; 7 nucleotides agree with TRBD2. CDR3 length equals 14 residues. Germline V CDR1 and CDR2: LGHNA, YNFKEQ. V was clipped by 4 bases and J by 2 bases; unmatched bases: 4. CDR3 region: CASSRLAEQETQYF. CDR3 DNA: TGTGCCAGCAGCCGCCTAGCGGAACAAGAGACCCAGTACTTC.

This chain links TRBV6-1 with TRBJ1-6, with 7 bases that match TRBD1. Germline assignment: CDR1 MNHNS and CDR2 SASEGT. This CDR3 has 12 residues. Trimming at V came to 9 bases and at J to 12 bases, leaving 8 bases not matched to a gene. CDR3 loop: CASRQGYGPLHF. The DNA of the CDR3 is TGTGCCAGTCGACAGGGATATGGACCCCTCCACTTT.